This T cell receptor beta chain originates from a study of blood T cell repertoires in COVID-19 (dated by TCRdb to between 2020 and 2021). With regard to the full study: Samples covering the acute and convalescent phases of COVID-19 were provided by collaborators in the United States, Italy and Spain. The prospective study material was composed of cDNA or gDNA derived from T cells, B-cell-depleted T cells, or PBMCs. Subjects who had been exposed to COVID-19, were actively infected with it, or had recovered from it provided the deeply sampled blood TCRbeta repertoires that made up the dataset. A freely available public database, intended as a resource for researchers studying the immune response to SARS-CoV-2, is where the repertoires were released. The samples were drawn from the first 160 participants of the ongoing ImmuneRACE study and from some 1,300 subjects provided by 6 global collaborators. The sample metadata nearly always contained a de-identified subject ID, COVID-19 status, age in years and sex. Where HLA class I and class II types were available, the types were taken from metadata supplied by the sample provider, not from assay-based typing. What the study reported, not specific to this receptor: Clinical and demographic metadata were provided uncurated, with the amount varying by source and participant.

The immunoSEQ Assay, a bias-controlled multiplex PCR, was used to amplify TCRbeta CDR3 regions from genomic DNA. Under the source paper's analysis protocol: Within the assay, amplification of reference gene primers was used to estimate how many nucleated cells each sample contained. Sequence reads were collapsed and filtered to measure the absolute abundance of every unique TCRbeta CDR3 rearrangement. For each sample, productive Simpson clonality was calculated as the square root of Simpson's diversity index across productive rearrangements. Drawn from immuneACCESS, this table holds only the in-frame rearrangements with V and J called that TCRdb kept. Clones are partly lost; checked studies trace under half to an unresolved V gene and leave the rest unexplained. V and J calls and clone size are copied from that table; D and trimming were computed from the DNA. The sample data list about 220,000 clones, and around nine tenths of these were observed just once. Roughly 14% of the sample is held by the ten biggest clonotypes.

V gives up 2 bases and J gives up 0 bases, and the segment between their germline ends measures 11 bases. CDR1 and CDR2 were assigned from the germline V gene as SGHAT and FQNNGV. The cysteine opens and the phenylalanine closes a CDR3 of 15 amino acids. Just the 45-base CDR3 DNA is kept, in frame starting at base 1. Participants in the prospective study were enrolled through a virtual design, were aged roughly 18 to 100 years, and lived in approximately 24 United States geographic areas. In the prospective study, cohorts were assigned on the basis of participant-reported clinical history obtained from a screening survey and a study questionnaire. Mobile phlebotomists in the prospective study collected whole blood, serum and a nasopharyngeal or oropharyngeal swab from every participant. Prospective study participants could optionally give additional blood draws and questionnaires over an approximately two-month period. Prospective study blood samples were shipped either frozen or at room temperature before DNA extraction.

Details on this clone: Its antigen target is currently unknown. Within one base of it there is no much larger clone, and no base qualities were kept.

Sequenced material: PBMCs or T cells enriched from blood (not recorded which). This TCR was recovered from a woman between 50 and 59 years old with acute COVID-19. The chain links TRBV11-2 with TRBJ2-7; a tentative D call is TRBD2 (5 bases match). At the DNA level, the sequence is TGTGCCAGCAGCTTAAAACGACTATACTCCTACGAGCAGTACTTC. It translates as CASSLKRLYSYEQYF.